This passage covers 23 T cell receptor beta chains from one sample sequenced in a study of blood T cell repertoires in COVID-19. The assay was immunoSEQ multiplex PCR, and TCRdb's table has in-frame clones only and misses some. Among about 110,000 clones listed, 85% were seen once. The sample consisted of peripheral blood. The receptors originated from a man between 50 and 59 years old with acute or convalescent COVID-19.

This clone came up a few times. The rearrangement uses TRBV4-1 and TRBJ2-7; TRBD1 aligns across 8 bases. The CDR3 extends over 14 amino acids. V lost 2 bases to trimming and J lost 5 bases; unmatched junction nucleotides: 5. CDR1 is MGHRA, CDR2 YSYEKL, per germline. The CDR3 is CASSQSTGEDEQYF. CDR3 in DNA: TGCGCCAGCAGCCAATCGACAGGGGAGGACGAGCAGTACTTC.

V is TRBV5-6 and J is TRBJ2-3, with D uncertain. Germline CDR1 and CDR2: SGHDT and YYEEEE. V was clipped by 1 base and J by 6 bases, with 12 bases between them. The CDR3 spans 14 residues. The CDR3 spells CASSLLLTGDTQYF. The CDR3 DNA follows: TGTGCCAGCAGCTTGTTACTGACCGGGGATACGCAGTATTTT.

The chain is built from TRBV6-1 and TRBJ1-2; 9 bases line up with TRBD1. The CDR3 consists of 14 residues. The germline CDR1 and CDR2 sequences are MNHNS and SASEGT. V lost 3 bases, J lost 7 bases, and 6 bases stayed unmatched. CDR3 coding DNA: TGTGCCAGCAGTGACCGGACAGGGGAATCTGGCTACACCTTC. Protein: CASSDRTGESGYTF.

In this sample, this clone turned up a few times. In DNA, the CDR3 is TGCAGTGCCCTAGCGGCTTACGAGCAGTACTTC. Amino acids: CSALAAYEQYF. The chain has TRBV20-1 and TRBJ2-7; 7 bases fit TRBD2. The J segment lost 4 bases and the V segment lost 6 bases, leaving 3 bases of the junction unmatched. Germline lookup yields CDR1 DFQATT and CDR2 SNEGSKA (reference sequence). The CDR3 has 11 amino acids.

This chain links TRBV9 with TRBJ2-5, with 10 bases that match TRBD2. V gave up 1 base and J gave up 4 bases; unmatched junction bases: 7. The length of the CDR3 is 16 residues. CDR1 and CDR2 (germline): SGDLS, YYNGEE. The CDR3 here is CASSVLSGGAGETQYF. The DNA of the CDR3 is TGTGCCAGCAGCGTATTGAGCGGGGGGGCCGGAGAGACCCAGTACTTC.

The chain is built from TRBV11-3 and TRBJ2-3, with TRBD1 matching 9 bases. J lost 6 bases, V lost 5 bases, and 6 bases had no gene match. The germline V gene encodes CDR1 SGHNT and CDR2 YENEEA. CDR3 length: 14 amino acids. CDR3 nucleotides: TGTGCCAGCAGCCCACGGACAGGGGTTGATACGCAGTATTTT. This translates into CASSPRTGVDTQYF.

This clone is a singleton in its sample. The J gene is TRBJ2-1, the V gene TRBV30; TRBD2 matches 8 bases. The V gene end was trimmed by 5 bases and the J gene end by 9 bases; junction bases not matched to a gene: 15. The CDR3 is made up of 15 amino acids. The germline CDR1 and CDR2 sequences are GTSNPN and SVGIG (reference sequence). The CDR3 DNA sequence: TGTGCCTGGGAATACGGACTAGCCGAAGGAGCTGAGCAGTTCTTC. Translated: CAWEYGLAEGAEQFF.

This clone appeared a single time. This chain links TRBV5-1 with TRBJ1-2; D unclear. The CDR3 is made up of 14 amino acids. Germline CDR1 reads SGHRS; CDR2 reads YFSETQ. Trimming left V 5 bases short and J 1 base short, with 12 bases between. In DNA, the CDR3 is TGCGCCAGCAGGAGGGCAGTGGATAACTATGGCTACACCTTC. Amino acids: CASRRAVDNYGYTF.

The V and J genes are TRBV6-6 and TRBJ1-1; no firm D call. The CDR3 runs to 14 residues. Germline CDR1 and CDR2: MNHNY and SVGAGI (reference sequence). The V gene lost 7 bases and the J gene lost 1 base, with 13 bases spanning the gap. CDR3 protein: CASTLGGPNTEAFF. CDR3 DNA: TGTGCCAGCACCCTGGGCGGGCCGAACACTGAAGCTTTCTTT.

The chain recombines TRBV6-2 or TRBV6-3 with TRBJ1-2; no reliable D call. The CDR3 covers 16 residues. V lost 2 bases to trimming and J lost 3 bases, with 16 bases between them. Germline V gives CDR1 MNHEY, CDR2 SVGEGT. CDR3 coding DNA: TGTGCCAGCAGTTACGGAGAGGTTCTCCGGCACTATGGCTACACCTTC. Translation gives CASSYGEVLRHYGYTF.

The rearrangement links TRBV28 to TRBJ1-2; D is possibly TRBD1 (5 bases). Germline CDR1 reads MDHEN; CDR2 reads SYDVKM. Trimming took off 2 bases at V and 8 bases at J, with 12 bases between the two ends. The CDR3 loop spans 13 amino acids. CDR3 in amino acids: CASSLRGALGYTF. The CDR3 DNA reads TGTGCCAGCAGTTTAAGGGGTGCTTTGGGCTACACCTTC.

The V and J genes are TRBV9 and TRBJ1-6; 9 bases are shared with TRBD1. This CDR3 is 15 amino acids long. Germline V gene sequence: CDR1 SGDLS, CDR2 YYNGEE. J gave up 9 bases and V 3 bases, and 7 bases lay outside the gene matches. CDR3 region: CASSATGQGTSPLHF. CDR3 coding DNA: TGTGCCAGCAGCGCCACGGGACAGGGCACTTCACCCCTCCACTTT. Full variable domain (outside the CDR3, taken from reference TRBV9 and TRBJ1-6): DSGVTQTPKHLITATGQRVTLRCSPRSGDLSVYWYQQSLDQGLQFLIQYYNGEERAKGNILERFSAQQFPDLHSELNLSSLELGDSALYFCASSATGQGTSPLHFGNGTRLTVT.

This clone came up a few times. V gene TRBV2 combines with J gene TRBJ2-5; D unresolved. The CDR3 contains 13 residues. V was trimmed by 5 bases and J by 1 base, leaving 8 bases between them. Germline loops: CDR1 SNHLY, CDR2 FYNNEI. DNA of the CDR3: TGTGCCAGCAGTAGACTGCTCCAAGAGACCCAGTACTTC. Translation gives CASSRLLQETQYF. Full variable domain (missing parts from reference TRBV2 and TRBJ2-5): EPEVTQTPSHQVTQMGQEVILRCVPISNHLYFYWYRQILGQKVEFLVSFYNNEISEKSEIFDDQFSVERPDGSNFTLKIRSTKLEDSAMYFCASSRLLQETQYFGPGTRLLVL.

The V and J genes are TRBV12-3 or TRBV12-4 and TRBJ2-7; 7 bases line up with TRBD1. With 6 bases clipped from V and 6 bases from J, the junction kept 5 bases outside the gene matches. The CDR3 totals 12 residues. CDR3 sequence reads: CASRGTDGEQYF. The CDR3 DNA sequence: TGTGCCAGCAGAGGGACAGATGGCGAGCAGTACTTC.

The chain has TRBV5-5 and TRBJ2-1, with D possibly being TRBD2 (6 bases). The V gene's germline CDR1 is SGHKS and CDR2 YYEKEE (reference sequence). The CDR3 runs to 15 residues. Deletions cut 0 bases from V and 0 bases from J, with 7 bases between. The CDR3 reads CASSLVGSSYNEQFF. For the CDR3, the DNA is TGTGCCAGCAGCTTGGTCGGGAGCTCCTACAATGAGCAGTTCTTC.

This clone was seen only a few times. The chain couples TRBV20-1 to TRBJ2-7, with TRBD2 as a possible D gene (5 bases). CDR3 length: 11 amino acids. V gave up 5 bases and J gave up 5 bases, with 10 bases separating them. Germline loops: CDR1 DFQATT, CDR2 SNEGSKA (reference sequence). The CDR3 nucleotides read TGCAGTGCTTCCGAGAGGGACGAGCAGTACTTC. Translated, it gives CSASERDEQYF.

The rearrangement uses TRBV6-5 and TRBJ1-4; D possibly corresponds to TRBD1 (5 bases). V dropped 0 bases and J dropped 8 bases, with 16 bases sitting between them. CDR3 length equals 16 residues. CDR1 is MNHEY and CDR2 is SVGAGI in the germline V gene. CDR3: CASSYSRGEGGEKLFF. CDR3 nucleotide sequence: TGTGCCAGCAGTTACTCGAGAGGGGAGGGTGGCGAAAAACTGTTTTTT.

V is TRBV4-2 and J is TRBJ2-5; 12 nucleotides agree with TRBD2. Per the germline V gene, CDR1 is LGHNA and CDR2 is YNFKEQ. The V segment lost 1 base and the J segment 4 bases; nucleotides outside the gene matches: 10. The CDR3 runs to 18 residues. CDR3 residues: CASSQGLAGVLRGETQYF. In DNA form, the CDR3 reads TGTGCCAGCAGCCAAGGACTAGCGGGAGTTCTCCGGGGAGAGACCCAGTACTTC.

The V gene is TRBV5-1, the J gene TRBJ2-5, with a weak D call TRBD2 (7 bases). There are 16 residues in the CDR3. Germline V gene lookup returns CDR1 SGHRS and CDR2 YFSETQ. Trimming stripped 4 bases from V and 0 bases from J, with 16 bases between. The CDR3: CASSPMGGQYQETQYF. CDR3 bases: TGCGCCAGCAGCCCTATGGGGGGGCAATACCAAGAGACCCAGTACTTC.

This rearrangement joins TRBV6-5 to TRBJ2-7; TRBD1 matches at 11 bases. The junction had 6 bases not matched to a gene; V was cut back by 6 bases and J by 5 bases. The CDR3 has 14 residues. Germline V gene sequence: CDR1 MNHEY, CDR2 SVGAGI. The CDR3 DNA reads TGTGCCAGCAGCCCCGGGACAGGGGGACACGAGCAGTACTTC. Encoded protein: CASSPGTGGHEQYF.

DNA of the CDR3: TGCGCCAGCAGCTTGGAACAGGGGGCCACCTACGAGCAGTACTTC. Amino acid sequence: CASSLEQGATYEQYF. This chain joins TRBV5-1 and TRBJ2-7, with 9 nucleotides matching TRBD1. V lost 0 bases to trimming and J lost 2 bases; unmatched junction nucleotides: 3. Looked up from germline, CDR1 is SGHRS and CDR2 is YFSETQ. The CDR3 is 15 amino acids.

This sequence joins TRBV7-9 and TRBJ2-1; D is perhaps TRBD2 (7 bases). CDR1 and CDR2 from the germline V gene are SEHNR and FQNEAQ (reference sequence). Trimming stripped 5 bases from V and 4 bases from J, with 15 bases between. There are 15 residues in the CDR3. The CDR3 region is CASSLRGGGYNEQFF. CDR3 in DNA: TGTGCCAGCAGCCTTAGAGGGGGGGGATACAATGAGCAGTTCTTC.

The chain carries TRBV27 and TRBJ2-3; perhaps TRBD2 as D (6 bases). Trimming cost V 4 bases and J 4 bases, with 12 bases left between them. CDR1 is MNHEY and CDR2 is SMNVEV in the germline V gene (reference sequence). The CDR3 is 14 residues long. The CDR3 reads CASSWGGVADTQYF. CDR3 in DNA: TGTGCCAGCAGTTGGGGCGGGGTTGCAGATACGCAGTATTTT.